This T cell receptor beta chain was profiled in a study of vaccination and CD4 T cells after COVID-19. Study as a whole: There were six male and four female convalescents, and two of them were Hispanic.

The CDR3 is 14 amino acids. Germline V CDR1 and CDR2: SNHLY, FYNNEI. The V end was cut by 5 bases, the J end by 4 bases, with 13 bases between. Turning to this clonotype: What it binds is unknown.

The assay that was used to sequence DNA from cultured CD4+ T cells was the Oncomine TCR Beta short-read assay. TCRdb re-called the PCR reads with MiXCR, one entry per CDR3 protein. The table records about 15,000 distinct CDR3 sequences, approximately 58% of them present only once. The treatment here: approximately nine-day PBMC culture with coronavirus spike peptide pools or control peptides (ViraFEST assay). Findings and limits, study-wide: The median number of SARS-CoV-2-reactive clonotypes increased from around 21 to 38, a change that did not reach significance. Of the reactive clones in convalescent patients, a median roughly 86% showed up only post-vaccination.

The sequencing sample was made of CD4+ T cells from blood, cultured in vitro. This sequence joins TRBV2 and TRBJ2-3; D gene uncertain. The receptor's source is a human donor who had recovered from COVID-19. Here the CDR3 reads CASSKEVGADTQYF. CDR3 sequence (DNA): TGTGCCAGCAGTAAAGAGGTGGGCGCAGATACGCAGTATTTT. The full variable domain, rest sourced from reference TRBV2 and TRBJ2-3, is EPEVTQTPSHQVTQMGQEVILRCVPISNHLYFYWYRQILGQKVEFLVSFYNNEISEKSEIFDDQFSVERPDGSNFTLKIRSTKLEDSAMYFCASSKEVGADTQYFGPGTRLTVL.